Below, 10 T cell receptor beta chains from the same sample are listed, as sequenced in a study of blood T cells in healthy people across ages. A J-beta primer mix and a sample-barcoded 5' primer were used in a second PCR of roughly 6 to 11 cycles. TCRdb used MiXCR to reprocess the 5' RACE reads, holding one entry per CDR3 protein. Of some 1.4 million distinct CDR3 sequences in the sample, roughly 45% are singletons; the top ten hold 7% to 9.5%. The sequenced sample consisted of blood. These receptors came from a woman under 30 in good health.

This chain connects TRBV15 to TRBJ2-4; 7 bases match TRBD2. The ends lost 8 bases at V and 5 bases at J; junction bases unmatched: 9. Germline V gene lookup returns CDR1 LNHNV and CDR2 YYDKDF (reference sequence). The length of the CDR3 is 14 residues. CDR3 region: CATAMGEGQNIQYF. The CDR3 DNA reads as TGTGCCACCGCGATGGGGGAGGGCCAAAACATTCAGTACTTC.

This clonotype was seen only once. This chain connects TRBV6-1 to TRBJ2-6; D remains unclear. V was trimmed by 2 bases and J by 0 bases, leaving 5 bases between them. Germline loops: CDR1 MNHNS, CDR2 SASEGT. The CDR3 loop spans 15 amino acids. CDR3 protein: CASSELPSGANVLTF. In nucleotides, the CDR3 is TGTGCCAGCAGTGAATTGCCCTCTGGGGCCAACGTCCTGACTTTC.

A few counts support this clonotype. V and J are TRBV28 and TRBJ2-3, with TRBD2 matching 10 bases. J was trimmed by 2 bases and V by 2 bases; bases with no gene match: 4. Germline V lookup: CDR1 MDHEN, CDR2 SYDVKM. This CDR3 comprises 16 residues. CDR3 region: CASSLLAGELTDTQYF. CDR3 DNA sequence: TGTGCCAGCAGTTTACTAGCGGGAGAGCTCACAGATACGCAGTATTTT.

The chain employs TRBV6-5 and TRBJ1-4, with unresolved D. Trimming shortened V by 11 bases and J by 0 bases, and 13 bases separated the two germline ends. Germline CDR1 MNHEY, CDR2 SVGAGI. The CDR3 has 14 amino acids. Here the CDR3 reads CAVSYGTTNEKLFF. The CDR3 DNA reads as TGTGCCGTCAGTTATGGCACAACTAATGAAAAACTGTTTTTT.

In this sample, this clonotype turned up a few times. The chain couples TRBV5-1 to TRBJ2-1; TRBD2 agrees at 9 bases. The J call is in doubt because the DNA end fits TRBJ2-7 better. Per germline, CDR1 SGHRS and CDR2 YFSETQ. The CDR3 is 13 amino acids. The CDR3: CASSLAGYNEQYF. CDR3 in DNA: TGCGCCAGCAGTCTAGCGGGGTACAATGAGCAGTACTTC.

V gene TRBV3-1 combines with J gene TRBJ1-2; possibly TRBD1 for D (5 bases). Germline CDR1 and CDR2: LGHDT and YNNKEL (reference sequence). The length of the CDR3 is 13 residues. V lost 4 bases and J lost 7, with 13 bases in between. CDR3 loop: CASSPLGHAGYTF. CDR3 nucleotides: TGTGCCAGCAGCCCCCTCGGACACGCTGGCTACACCTTC.

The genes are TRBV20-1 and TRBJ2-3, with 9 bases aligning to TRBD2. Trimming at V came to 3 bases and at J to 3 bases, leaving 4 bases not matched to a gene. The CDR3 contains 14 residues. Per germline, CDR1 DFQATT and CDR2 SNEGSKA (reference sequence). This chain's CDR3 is CSARTSGVTDTQYF. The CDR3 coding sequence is TGCAGTGCTAGGACTAGCGGAGTTACAGATACGCAGTATTTT.

Here the CDR3 DNA reads TGTGCCAGCGCTTCCGGGACTAGCGGGGTCGAGCAGTACTTC. It specifies CASASGTSGVEQYF. The V call is TRBV7-2, the J call TRBJ2-5; 13 bases match TRBD2. TRBJ2-7 matches the DNA end more closely, so the J call is doubtful. The CDR3 is made up of 14 amino acids. Germline CDR1 is SGHTA and CDR2 is FQGNSA.

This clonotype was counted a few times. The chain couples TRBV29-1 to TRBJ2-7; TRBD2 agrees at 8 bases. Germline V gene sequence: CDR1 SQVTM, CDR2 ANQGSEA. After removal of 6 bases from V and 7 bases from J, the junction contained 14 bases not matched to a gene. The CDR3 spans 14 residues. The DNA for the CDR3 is TGCAGCGTAAGGGAGCGGGAGAGGTACAATGAGCAGTACTTC. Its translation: CSVRERERYNEQYF.

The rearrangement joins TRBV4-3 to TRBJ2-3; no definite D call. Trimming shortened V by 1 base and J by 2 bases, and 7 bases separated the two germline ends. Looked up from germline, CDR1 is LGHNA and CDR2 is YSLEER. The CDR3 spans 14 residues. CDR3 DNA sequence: TGCGCCAGCAGCCAAGGAAACCCCACAGATACGCAGTATTTT. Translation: CASSQGNPTDTQYF.